The entry below gives a single T cell receptor beta chain sequence along with its context. Libraries were prepared by immunoSEQ multiplex PCR; TCRdb keeps only in-frame clonotypes and omits some of them. The sample yields around 730,000 clones, approximately 85% seen once. The sample comes from a study of shared T cell receptors in the human thymus. The germline CDR1 and CDR2 sequences are SGHDN and FVKESK. This CDR3 is built from 17 residues. Trimming took 3 bases from V and 8 from J; bases not matched to a gene: 16. The same specimen was also included in a second study, on human thymus T cells. That study adds: The sample donors, healthy Finnish infants, were having corrective surgery for congenital heart defects. Thymic and blood repertoires appeared to show biased V and J gene usage.

This sequence originates from a girl less than two years old with a congenital heart defect. J is TRBJ1-1 and V is TRBV14, with 9 nucleotides matching TRBD1. Sequenced input: thymocytes. As DNA, the CDR3 is TGTGCCAGCAGCCAGGGGACAGGGAATTTACGATTAGGCGAAGCTTTCTTT. This sequence encodes CASSQGTGNLRLGEAFF. Variable domain in full (rest from reference TRBV14 and TRBJ1-1): EAGVTQFPSHSVIEKGQTVTLRCDPISGHDNLYWYRRVMGKEIKFLLHFVKESKQDESGMPNNRFLAERTGGTYSTLKVQPAELEDSGVYFCASSQGTGNLRLGEAFFGQGTRLTVV.